The present TCR beta chain was sequenced within a study of glioma-infiltrating T cells. General study points: Above-expected tissue-blood divergence occurred in all gliomas, most in low-grade ones. Very few CDR3 sequences were shared between tissue and blood.

TCR alpha and beta CDR3 regions were amplified from RNA using iRepertoire nested multiplex PCR. Input was about 95-400 ng of tissue mRNA or PBMC total RNA. Each CDR3 protein gets one entry after TCRdb re-called the multiplex PCR reads with MiXCR. The sample holds roughly 120,000 distinct CDR3 sequences, around 23% seen once. This clonotype has at least ten counts. Its antigen is unknown. The TCR originated in a human donor with low-grade glioma or glioblastoma, undergoing nonglioma brain surgery, or in good health (not recorded which). Sequencing input: glioma tissue, nonneoplastic brain tissue, or PBMCs (not recorded which).

In nucleotides, the CDR3 is TGTGCCAGCAGTACGGGGACTAGCGGGAGCCATGAGCAGTTCTTC. Translated, it gives CASSTGTSGSHEQFF. The chain uses TRBV7-9 and TRBJ2-1; 14 nucleotides agree with TRBD2. Germline CDR1 reads SEHNR; CDR2 reads FQNEAQ (reference sequence). The V segment lost 6 bases and the J segment 8 bases; nucleotides outside the gene matches: 6. The CDR3 contains 15 residues.